A selection of T cell receptor beta chains follows, all from one sample in a study of blood T cell repertoires in COVID-19. TCRdb keeps only in-frame clones here, not all; method: immunoSEQ multiplex PCR. The table lists around 67,000 clones, about 83% of them singletons. Sequences were obtained from peripheral blood. The receptors shown here come from a woman aged 80 or over with acute or convalescent COVID-19. CDR3s include the opening cysteine and the closing phenylalanine or tryptophan. A D gene is named only where the DNA matches it firmly. The size field is filled for only some rows; it gives once, few, many or a size class.

>-|-|TRBJ2-3|TRBV14
CASSQVLVDTQYF
TGTGCCAGCAGCCAAGTTCTTGTAGATACGCAGTATTTT
>TRBD1|-|TRBJ2-2|TRBV5-4
CASSLGQGIGELFF
TGTGCCAGCAGCCTGGGACAGGGGATCGGGGAGCTGTTTTTT
>TRBD1|few|TRBJ1-3|TRBV19
CASSIRTGISGNTIYF
TGTGCCAGTAGTATCAGGACAGGGATCTCTGGAAACACCATATATTTT
>-|-|TRBJ2-7|TRBV11-1
CASSFPGSPYEQYF
TGTGCCAGCAGCTTCCCCGGGAGCCCCTACGAGCAGTACTTC
>-|-|TRBJ1-6|TRBV6-4
CASSDSRGTSPLHF
TGTGCCAGCAGTGACTCGAGGGGGACTTCACCCCTCCACTTT
>TRBD1|-|TRBJ2-7|TRBV2
CASSEGRQGAYEQYF
TGTGCCAGCAGTGAAGGACGGCAGGGGGCTTACGAGCAGTACTTC
>-|-|TRBJ2-3|TRBV25-1
CASSEVGVRGTQYF
TGTGCCAGCAGTGAAGTCGGGGTGCGGGGTACGCAGTATTTT
>-|-|TRBJ2-7|TRBV30
CAWREKTSQSSYEQYF
TGTGCCTGGAGGGAGAAGACCAGCCAGAGCTCCTACGAGCAGTACTTC
>-|-|TRBJ2-3|TRBV29-1
CSVEKGADTQYF
TGCAGCGTTGAGAAGGGAGCCGATACGCAGTATTTT
>-|-|TRBJ1-2|TRBV28
CASSFRPGGGYTF
TGTGCCAGCAGTTTCAGGCCCGGGGGTGGCTACACCTTC
>-|-|TRBJ2-7|TRBV27
CASSLFRSPPYEQYF
TGTGCCAGCAGTTTGTTCAGGTCCCCTCCCTACGAGCAGTACTTC
>-|-|TRBJ1-2|TRBV19
CASSMEGFIYYGYTF
TGTGCCAGTAGTATGGAGGGGTTCATCTACTATGGCTACACCTTC
>TRBD2|-|TRBJ2-1|TRBV28
CASSSWAGGSRPNEQFF
TGTGCCAGCAGTAGTTGGGCCGGGGGGAGTCGTCCCAATGAGCAGTTCTTC
>TRBD2|-|TRBJ2-3|TRBV6-5
CASRRLASTDTQYF
TGTGCCAGCAGGAGACTAGCGAGCACAGATACGCAGTATTTT
>-|-|TRBJ2-6|TRBV6-5
CASRGSGANVLTF
TGTGCCAGCCGGGGGTCTGGGGCCAACGTCCTGACTTTC
>-|-|TRBJ2-7|TRBV28
CASTDGDYEQYF
TGTGCCAGCACCGACGGGGACTACGAGCAGTACTTC
>TRBD1|-|TRBJ2-2|TRBV5-5
CASSRDRLNTGELFF
TGTGCCAGCAGCAGGGACAGGCTGAACACCGGGGAGCTGTTTTTT
>TRBD1|-|TRBJ2-7|TRBV7-3
CASAIRGTSEQYF
TGTGCCAGCGCTATCAGGGGGACGAGCGAGCAGTACTTC
>-|-|TRBJ2-3|TRBV19
CASSSFGGQARDTQYF
TGTGCCAGTAGTAGCTTTGGTGGCCAGGCAAGAGATACGCAGTATTTT
>-|-|TRBJ2-1|TRBV5-1
CASRLLLTPSYNEQFF
TGCGCCAGCAGGTTACTTTTAACGCCGTCCTACAATGAGCAGTTCTTC
>TRBD1|-|TRBJ1-5|TRBV10-3
CAIRGQGDQPQHF
TGTGCCATCAGGGGACAGGGCGATCAGCCCCAGCATTTT
>-|-|TRBJ2-4|TRBV6-2/TRBV6-3
CASSSAPWAAKNIQYF
TGTGCCAGCAGTTCGGCTCCCTGGGCAGCCAAAAACATTCAGTACTTC
>-|-|TRBJ2-1|TRBV24-1
CATRGRIYRDEQFF
TGTGCCACCAGAGGACGCATTTACAGGGATGAGCAGTTCTTC
>-|once|TRBJ2-1|TRBV7-9
CASSLSTTARFF
TGTGCCAGCAGCCTTAGCACAACTGCCCGTTTCTTC
>-|-|TRBJ1-6|TRBV6-2/TRBV6-3
CASSYLGRNSPLHF
TGTGCCAGCAGTTATTTGGGCAGGAATTCACCCCTCCACTTT
>-|-|TRBJ1-2|TRBV5-4
CASSLAGGALNYGYTF
TGTGCCAGCAGCTTGGCCGGGGGGGCACTCAACTATGGCTACACCTTC
>TRBD1|-|TRBJ1-1|TRBV19
CASRDRGNTEAFF
TGTGCCAGTAGAGACAGGGGGAACACTGAAGCTTTCTTT
>-|-|TRBJ2-7|TRBV29-1
CSALGGREFYEQYF
TGCAGCGCCCTGGGGGGACGGGAGTTTTACGAGCAGTACTTC
>-|-|TRBJ2-5|TRBV2
CATVEAETQYF
TGTGCCACCGTTGAGGCGGAGACCCAGTACTTC
>TRBD2|-|TRBJ2-7|TRBV13
CASSLSGTNEQYF
TGTGCCAGCAGCCTAAGCGGGACTAACGAGCAGTACTTC
>TRBD1|-|TRBJ1-2|TRBV28
CASSSGTVVYGYTF
TGTGCCAGCAGCTCCGGGACAGTGGTCTATGGCTACACCTTC
>-|-|TRBJ1-5|TRBV19
CASGGNSNQPQHF
TGTGCCAGCGGAGGGAACAGCAATCAGCCCCAGCATTTT
>-|-|TRBJ2-3|TRBV7-6
CASSLALRGQLGSSTDTQYF
TGTGCCAGCAGCTTAGCGTTGAGAGGACAGTTGGGGTCTAGCACAGATACGCAGTATTTT
>TRBD1|-|TRBJ1-3|TRBV28
CASSRRQGLAGNTIYF
TGTGCCAGCAGCCGAAGACAGGGGCTTGCTGGAAACACCATATATTTT
>TRBD2|-|TRBJ2-7|TRBV5-1
CASSLVGSGGSYEQYF
TGCGCCAGCAGCTTGGTTGGTAGCGGGGGATCCTACGAGCAGTACTTC
>TRBD2|-|TRBJ2-5|TRBV12-3/TRBV12-4
CASSRTSRETQYF
TGTGCCAGCAGTAGGACTAGCCGAGAGACCCAGTACTTC
>-|-|TRBJ2-4|TRBV5-1
CASSLIGSENIQYF
TGCGCCAGCAGCTTAATTGGCAGTGAAAACATTCAGTACTTC
>-|-|TRBJ1-5|TRBV6-2/TRBV6-3
CASRYDRTGIEPQHF
TGTGCCAGCAGATACGACAGGACGGGAATAGAGCCCCAGCATTTT
>-|once|TRBJ1-2|TRBV28
CASTWGGGYTF
TGTGCCAGCACCTGGGGAGGTGGCTACACCTTC
>TRBD2|-|TRBJ2-1|TRBV4-1
CASSQATSGAYNEQFF
TGCGCCAGCAGCCAAGCTACTAGCGGGGCCTACAATGAGCAGTTCTTC
>-|few|TRBJ1-2|TRBV7-8
CASSPDRKVYGYTF
TGTGCCAGCAGCCCTGACAGGAAGGTCTATGGCTACACCTTC
>-|few|TRBJ1-2|TRBV6-1
CASSETGNYGYTF
TGTGCCAGCAGTGAAACAGGGAACTATGGCTACACCTTC
>TRBD2|once|TRBJ2-1|TRBV19
CASSIEHPGLAFYDEQFF
TGTGCCAGTAGTATAGAGCACCCGGGACTAGCGTTTTATGATGAGCAGTTCTTC
>TRBD2|-|TRBJ2-2|TRBV7-8
CASSSPSGRDTGELFF
TGTGCCAGCAGTTCTCCTAGCGGGAGGGACACCGGGGAGCTGTTTTTT
>TRBD1|-|TRBJ1-1|TRBV6-6
CASSSRGLDTEAFF
TGTGCCAGCAGTTCCAGGGGGCTGGACACTGAAGCTTTCTTT
>-|-|TRBJ2-3|TRBV4-2
CASSQEGGRSDTQYF
TGTGCCAGCAGCCAAGAGGGGGGTAGGTCAGATACGCAGTATTTT
>-|-|TRBJ1-1|TRBV5-1
CASSLVGGMNTEAFF
TGCGCCAGCAGCTTGGTTGGGGGGATGAACACTGAAGCTTTCTTT
>-|-|TRBJ2-2|TRBV28
CASSLVFLVTDTGELFF
TGTGCCAGCAGTTTAGTATTCTTAGTGACAGACACCGGGGAGCTGTTTTTT
>TRBD1|-|TRBJ2-3|TRBV11-1
CASSPRDRGATDTQYF
TGTGCCAGCAGCCCTCGGGACAGGGGAGCCACAGATACGCAGTATTTT
>-|few|TRBJ1-1|TRBV6-1
CASSEPGETEAFF
TGTGCCAGCAGTGAACCAGGGGAGACTGAAGCTTTCTTT
>TRBD1|-|TRBJ1-6|TRBV6-6
CASSYGDRENSPLHF
TGTGCCAGCAGTTACGGGGACAGGGAGAATTCACCCCTCCACTTT
>-|-|TRBJ2-1|TRBV4-1
CASSQIGRDSKQRGQFF
TGCGCCAGCAGCCAAATAGGCCGGGACTCCAAACAACGGGGGCAGTTCTTC
>TRBD1|-|TRBJ1-6|TRBV7-2
CASGTGRGQGNSPLHF
TGTGCCAGCGGGACCGGTAGGGGACAGGGAAATTCACCCCTCCACTTT